This entry lists 6 T cell receptor beta chains sequenced from one sample in a study of T cell changes during pregnancy in multiple sclerosis. Method: immunoSEQ multiplex PCR; TCRdb's copy keeps in-frame clones and lacks some. The table records some 80,000 clones, approximately 88% of them present only once. Here the sequenced sample was peripheral blood, taken in the first trimester of pregnancy. All receptors derive from a female donor in good health, enrolled as a control in a pregnancy study.

The genes are TRBV12-5 and TRBJ1-5, with unresolved D. Germline assignment: CDR1 LGHNT and CDR2 FRNRAP. CDR3 size: 11 residues. V was clipped by 6 bases and J by 4 bases, with 4 bases between them. The chain's CDR3 is CASGANQPQHF. CDR3 coding DNA: TGTGCTAGTGGGGCTAATCAGCCCCAGCATTTT.

The chain has TRBV7-9 and TRBJ1-2, with 7 bases matching TRBD1. After removal of 4 bases from V and 2 bases from J, the junction contained 7 bases not matched to a gene. CDR3 length equals 15 residues. Looked up from germline, CDR1 is SEHNR and CDR2 is FQNEAQ (reference sequence). CDR3 residues: CASSSRTGANYGYTF. The CDR3 nucleotides read TGTGCCAGCAGCTCGAGGACAGGAGCCAACTATGGCTACACCTTC.

The rearrangement uses TRBV15 and TRBJ2-5, with TRBD2 matching over 7 bases. CDR3 size: 15 residues. With V trimmed by 0 bases and J by 2 bases, 3 bases remained unmatched. Germline loops: CDR1 LNHNV, CDR2 YYDKDF (reference sequence). CDR3 DNA: TGTGCCACCAGCAGAGATGCGGGACTACAAGAGACCCAGTACTTC. Protein sequence: CATSRDAGLQETQYF.

The chain joins TRBV7-9 to TRBJ2-7; 8 bases agree with TRBD2. This CDR3 has 14 residues. The trim removed 5 bases at V and 2 bases at J, leaving 5 bases unmatched. Germline lookup yields CDR1 SEHNR and CDR2 FQNEAQ (reference sequence). CDR3 DNA: TGTGCCAGCAGCCGACCCGGGGGGGCCTACGAGCAGTACTTC. It yields the protein CASSRPGGAYEQYF.

The rearrangement uses TRBV14 and TRBJ2-3, with TRBD1 identical over 8 bases. With V trimmed by 3 bases and J by 0 bases, 8 bases remained unmatched. CDR1 is SGHDN and CDR2 is FVKESK in the germline V gene. This CDR3 is 17 amino acids long. The CDR3 sequence is CASSHYPGTGSTDTQYF. DNA of the CDR3: TGTGCCAGCAGCCACTACCCCGGGACAGGAAGCACAGATACGCAGTATTTT. The full variable domain, rest sourced from reference TRBV14 and TRBJ2-3, is EAGVTQFPSHSVIEKGQTVTLRCDPISGHDNLYWYRRVMGKEIKFLLHFVKESKQDESGMPNNRFLAERTGGTYSTLKVQPAELEDSGVYFCASSHYPGTGSTDTQYFGPGTRLTVL.

The rearrangement links TRBV2 to TRBJ1-5, with D maybe TRBD1 (5 bases). Germline V gives CDR1 SNHLY, CDR2 FYNNEI. CDR3 length equals 14 residues. The V end lost 5 bases, the J end lost 5 bases, and 13 bases lay between the germline ends. This CDR3 reads CASSSRGWDQPQHF. The CDR3 DNA is TGTGCCAGCAGTTCACGGGGGTGGGATCAGCCCCAGCATTTT.